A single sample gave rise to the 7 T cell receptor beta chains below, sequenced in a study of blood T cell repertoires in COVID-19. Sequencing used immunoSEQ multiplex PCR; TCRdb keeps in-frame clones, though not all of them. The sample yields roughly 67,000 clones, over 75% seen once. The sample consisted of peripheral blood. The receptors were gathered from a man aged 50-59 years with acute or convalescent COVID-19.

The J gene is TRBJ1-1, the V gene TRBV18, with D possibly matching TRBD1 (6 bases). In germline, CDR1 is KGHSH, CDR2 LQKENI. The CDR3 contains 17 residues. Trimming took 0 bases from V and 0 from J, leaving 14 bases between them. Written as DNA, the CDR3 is TGTGCCAGCTCACCACCGGCAGGGGCCCGATTGAACACTGAAGCTTTCTTT. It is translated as CASSPPAGARLNTEAFF.

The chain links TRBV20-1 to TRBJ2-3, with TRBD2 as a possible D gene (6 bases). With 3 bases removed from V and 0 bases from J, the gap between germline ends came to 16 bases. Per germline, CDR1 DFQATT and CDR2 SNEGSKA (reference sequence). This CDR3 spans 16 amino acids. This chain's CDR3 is CSASHGGESSTDTQYF. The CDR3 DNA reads TGCAGTGCTAGTCACGGCGGGGAGTCAAGCACAGATACGCAGTATTTT.

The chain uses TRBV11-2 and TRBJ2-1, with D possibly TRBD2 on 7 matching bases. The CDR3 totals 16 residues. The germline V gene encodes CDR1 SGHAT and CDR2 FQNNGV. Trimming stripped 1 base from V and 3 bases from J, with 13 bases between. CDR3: CASSLGEGGLYNEQFF. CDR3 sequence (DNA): TGTGCCAGCAGCTTAGGGGAGGGGGGCCTCTACAATGAGCAGTTCTTC.

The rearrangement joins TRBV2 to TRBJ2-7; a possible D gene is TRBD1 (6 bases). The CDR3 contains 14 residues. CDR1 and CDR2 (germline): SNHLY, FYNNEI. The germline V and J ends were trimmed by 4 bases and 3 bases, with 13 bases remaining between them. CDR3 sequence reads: CASSAERGNYEQYF. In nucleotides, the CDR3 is TGTGCCAGCAGTGCAGAAAGGGGGAACTACGAGCAGTACTTC.

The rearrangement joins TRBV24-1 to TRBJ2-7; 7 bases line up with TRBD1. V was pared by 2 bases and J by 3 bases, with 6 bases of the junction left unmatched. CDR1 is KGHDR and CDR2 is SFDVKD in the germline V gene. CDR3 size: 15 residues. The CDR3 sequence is CATSDSAGDSYEQYF. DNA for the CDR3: TGTGCCACCAGTGATTCAGCAGGGGACAGCTACGAGCAGTACTTC.

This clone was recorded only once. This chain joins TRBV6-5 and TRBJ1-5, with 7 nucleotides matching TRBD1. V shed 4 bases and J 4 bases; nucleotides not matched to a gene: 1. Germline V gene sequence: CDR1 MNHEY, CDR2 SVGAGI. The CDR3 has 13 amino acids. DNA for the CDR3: TGTGCCAGCAGTTCGACAGGGAATCAGCCCCAGCATTTT. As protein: CASSSTGNQPQHF.

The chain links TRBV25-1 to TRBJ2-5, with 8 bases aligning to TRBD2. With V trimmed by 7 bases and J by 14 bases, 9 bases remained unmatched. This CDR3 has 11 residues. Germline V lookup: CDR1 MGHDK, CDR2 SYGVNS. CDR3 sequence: CASNIAGFIYF. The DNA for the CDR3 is TGTGCCAGCAACATAGCGGGGTTCATATACTTC.